A single sample gave rise to the 7 T cell receptor beta chains below, sequenced in a study of shared clonotypes between healthy human individuals. Libraries were prepared by immunoSEQ multiplex PCR; TCRdb keeps only in-frame clonotypes and omits some of them. The sample carries fewer than 800,000 clones, about 91% recorded once. Naive CD8 populations comprised CD45RO-negative cells positively selected for CCR7, excluding terminally differentiated effector memory CD45RA+ cells. The sequencing sample was made of naive CD8+ T cells sorted from blood. Receptor source: a man aged 25-45 years in good health.

J is TRBJ2-1 and V is TRBV6-1, with D possibly matching TRBD2 (6 bases). There are 13 residues in the CDR3. Germline V CDR1 and CDR2: MNHNS, SASEGT. Trimming stripped 11 bases from V and 7 bases from J, with 18 bases between. In DNA form, the CDR3 reads TGTGCCGGGGGACTTCTCGTACGGAATGAGCAGTTCTTC. Protein sequence: CAGGLLVRNEQFF.

The rearrangement joins TRBV9 to TRBJ2-1; 9 nucleotides match TRBD1. CDR3 length: 16 amino acids. V was pared by 3 bases and J by 4 bases, with 8 bases of the junction left unmatched. CDR1 and CDR2 (germline): SGDLS, YYNGEE. In DNA form, the CDR3 reads TGTGCCAGCAGCGCCGCGGACAGGGGTGCTTACAATGAGCAGTTCTTC. Translation: CASSAADRGAYNEQFF.

In regard to this clone: The sample holds other DNA sequences that translate to the same CDR3. The gene calls are TRBV28 and TRBJ1-3; D call uncertain. Germline CDR1 is MDHEN and CDR2 is SYDVKM. The V gene lost 2 bases and the J gene lost 7 bases, with 3 bases spanning the gap. CDR3 size: 11 residues. CDR3 nucleotide sequence: TGTGCCAGCAGTTTAGAGAACACCATATATTTT. This sequence encodes CASSLENTIYF.

The chain employs TRBV7-9 and TRBJ2-4, with 10 nucleotides matching TRBD1. Trimming removed 1 base from V and 7 bases from J; junction bases left unmatched: 7. Germline V lookup: CDR1 SEHNR, CDR2 FQNEAQ (reference sequence). The CDR3 has 16 residues. CDR3 loop: CASSLVGQGVLNIQYF. Here the CDR3 DNA reads TGTGCCAGCAGCTTAGTCGGACAGGGGGTGTTGAACATTCAGTACTTC.

The chain uses TRBV4-3 and TRBJ2-1; D perhaps matches TRBD1 (5 bases). With 0 bases removed from V and 3 bases from J, the gap between germline ends came to 15 bases. CDR1 is LGHNA and CDR2 is YSLEER in the germline V gene. This CDR3 spans 17 amino acids. CDR3 coding DNA: TGCGCCAGCAGCCAAGATGAAGGGGTTGTCGACTACAATGAGCAGTTCTTC. Amino acid sequence: CASSQDEGVVDYNEQFF.

This clone appeared once. The chain has TRBV5-1 and TRBJ1-6, with D maybe TRBD1 (6 bases). The CDR3 extends over 18 amino acids. Germline CDR1 SGHRS, CDR2 YFSETQ. Trimming shortened V by 3 bases and J by 0 bases, and 16 bases separated the two germline ends. In nucleotides, the CDR3 is TGCGCCAGCAGCTACCTTCGACAGGAGAGCTCCTATAATTCACCCCTCCACTTT. It encodes CASSYLRQESSYNSPLHF. The full variable domain, its missing parts supplied by reference TRBV5-1 and TRBJ1-6, is KAGVTQTPRYLIKTRGQQVTLSCSPISGHRSVSWYQQTPGQGLQFLFEYFSETQRNKGNFPGRFSGRQFSNSRSEMNVSTLELGDSALYLCASSYLRQESSYNSPLHFGNGTRLTVT.

CDR3 residues: CSVLSGRGYEQYF. The CDR3 DNA sequence: TGCAGCGTTCTTAGCGGGAGAGGCTACGAGCAGTACTTC. The rearrangement uses TRBV29-1 and TRBJ2-7; 9 bases line up with TRBD2. Germline V gives CDR1 SQVTM, CDR2 ANQGSEA. This CDR3 contains 13 residues. V lost 5 bases and J lost 3; bases outside the gene matches: 5.